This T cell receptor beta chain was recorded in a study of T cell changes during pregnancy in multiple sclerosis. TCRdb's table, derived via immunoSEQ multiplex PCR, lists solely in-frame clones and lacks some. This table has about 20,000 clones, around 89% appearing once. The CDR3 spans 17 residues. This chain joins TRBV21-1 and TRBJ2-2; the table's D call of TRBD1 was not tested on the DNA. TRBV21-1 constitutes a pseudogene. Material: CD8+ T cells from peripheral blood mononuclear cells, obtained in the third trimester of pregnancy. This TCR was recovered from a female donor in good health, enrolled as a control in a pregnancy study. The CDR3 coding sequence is TGTGCCAGCAGCAAAGGGGGCTGTACCGCGAACACCGGGGAGCTGTTTTTT. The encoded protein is CASSKGGCTANTGELFF.